A single sample gave rise to the 26 T cell receptor beta chains below, sequenced in a study of neurological immune-mediated disorders. TCRdb reprocessed the 5' RACE reads via MiXCR and lists one record per CDR3 protein. The sample records tens of thousands of distinct CDR3 sequences, 4.5% being singletons. Sequencing input: PBMCs. These receptors all stem from a man aged 25-45 years with multiple sclerosis.

This clonotype occurred many times. The chain has TRBV10-2 and TRBJ2-7; 8 nucleotides line up with TRBD2. Unmatched junction bases numbered 10, after V lost 6 bases and J lost 6 bases. Looked up from germline, CDR1 is WSHSY and CDR2 is SAAADI. There are 14 residues in the CDR3. The CDR3 loop reads CASSYRGLAGEQYF. The CDR3 DNA is TGCGCCAGCAGCTACCGAGGGCTAGCGGGCGAGCAGTACTTC.

This clonotype was detected ten times or more. This rearrangement joins TRBV5-1 to TRBJ2-2; D is undetermined. Between the trimmed V and J ends, which lost 4 bases and 5 bases, there was a span of 12 bases. Germline lookup yields CDR1 SGHRS and CDR2 YFSETQ. The CDR3 has 14 amino acids. CDR3 nucleotide sequence: TGCGCCAGCAGCCCGTTGGGTCAGACCGGGGAGCTGTTTTTT. Amino acid sequence: CASSPLGQTGELFF.

This clonotype was recorded a few times. The V and J genes are TRBV20-1 and TRBJ1-2; D unresolved. The CDR3 consists of 12 residues. Trimming pared 5 bases from V and 3 bases from J, leaving 10 bases between. The germline V gene encodes CDR1 DFQATT and CDR2 SNEGSKA (reference sequence). The DNA of the CDR3 is TGCAGTGCTCATGGCAGCTACTATGGCTACACCTTC. Its protein product is CSAHGSYYGYTF.

This clonotype was detected ten times or more. V and J are TRBV12-3 or TRBV12-4 and TRBJ1-1; 7 bases are shared with TRBD1. V lost 8 bases, J lost 5 bases, and 5 bases stayed unmatched. The CDR3 consists of 12 residues. The CDR3 protein is CASQQGWTEAFF. The DNA of the CDR3 is TGTGCCAGCCAACAGGGGTGGACTGAAGCTTTCTTT.

This chain connects TRBV12-3 or TRBV12-4 to TRBJ1-1; perhaps TRBD1 as D (6 bases). The CDR3 length is 14 residues. V was cut by 5 bases and J by 4 bases, with 14 bases left in between. This CDR3 is CASSPWGGVTEAFF. Written as DNA, the CDR3 is TGTGCCAGCAGTCCCTGGGGGGGCGTCACTGAAGCTTTCTTT.

This clonotype was counted ten times or more. The chain combines TRBV5-1 with TRBJ1-1; no definite D call. The germline CDR1 and CDR2 sequences are SGHRS and YFSETQ. With 4 bases removed from V and 4 bases from J, the gap between germline ends came to 14 bases. CDR3 length equals 14 residues. The CDR3: CASSAWTRGTEAFF. The CDR3 DNA reads as TGCGCCAGCAGCGCCTGGACCCGAGGCACTGAAGCTTTCTTT.

The table lists this clonotype with many counts. The J gene is TRBJ1-1, the V gene TRBV4-1; D is uncertain. The germline V gene has CDR1 MGHRA and CDR2 YSYEKL. The CDR3 consists of 15 residues. With 1 base removed from V and 1 base from J, the gap between germline ends came to 10 bases. CDR3 sequence reads: CASSQVTTGNTEAFF. CDR3 coding DNA: TGCGCCAGCAGCCAAGTAACGACGGGGAACACTGAAGCTTTCTTT.

This clonotype turned up a few times. The junction does not match germline at one end; this may be a read error. The V and J genes are TRBV7-8 and TRBJ1-5; tentatively, D is TRBD1 (5 bases). The CDR3 consists of 15 residues. In germline, CDR1 is SGHVS, CDR2 FQNEAQ. The CDR3 reads CASRPTGGQGQPQNF. The CDR3 coding sequence is TGTGCCAGCAGACCCACAGGAGGGCAAGGTCAGCCCCAGAATTTT.

A few counts support this clonotype. The rearrangement joins TRBV7-8 to TRBJ2-2; TRBD2 agrees at 8 bases. The CDR3 consists of 16 residues. V shed 2 bases and J 7 bases; nucleotides not matched to a gene: 9. Germline CDR1 is SGHVS and CDR2 is FQNEAQ. The CDR3 reads CASSLNDRGGGGELFF. In DNA, the CDR3 is TGTGCCAGCAGCTTAAATGATCGGGGGGGCGGCGGGGAGCTGTTTTTT.

This clonotype appeared a few times. CDR3 protein: CSAHTRGYEKLFF. The CDR3, as DNA: TGCAGTGCTCACACGAGGGGGTATGAAAAACTGTTTTTT. This rearrangement joins TRBV20-1 to TRBJ1-4; D perhaps matches TRBD1 (6 bases). Trimming cost V 5 bases and J 6 bases, with 13 bases left between them. CDR3 length: 13 amino acids. Germline V gives CDR1 DFQATT, CDR2 SNEGSKA (reference sequence).

In its sample, this clonotype was seen a few times. V gene TRBV4-1 combines with J gene TRBJ1-4, with unresolved D. The CDR3 consists of 14 residues. Germline V gives CDR1 MGHRA, CDR2 YSYEKL. V lost 6 bases and J lost 2, with 10 bases in between. The chain's CDR3 is CASSREGTNEKLFF. CDR3 DNA sequence: TGCGCCAGCAGTCGGGAGGGCACTAATGAAAAACTGTTTTTT.

This clonotype has a count of ten or more. The chain has TRBV5-1 and TRBJ2-1; a weak D match, TRBD2 (5 bases). Germline CDR1 reads SGHRS; CDR2 reads YFSETQ. The V and J ends lost 0 bases and 10 bases respectively, with 11 bases between them. The CDR3 extends over 13 amino acids. CDR3 nucleotides: TGCGCCAGCAGCTTGGTGCCGGGCGGGGAGCAGTTCTTC. Translated: CASSLVPGGEQFF.

This clonotype was picked up many times. This rearrangement joins TRBV20-1 to TRBJ1-2; D remains ambiguous. Germline lookup yields CDR1 DFQATT and CDR2 SNEGSKA (reference sequence). V was clipped by 0 bases and J by 6 bases, with 17 bases between them. This CDR3 has 15 residues. The CDR3, as DNA: TGCAGTGCTAGAGATAAGAAGGCAGCGAACGATGGCTACACCTTC. This encodes CSARDKKAANDGYTF.

This clonotype has ten or more counts. This chain joins TRBV2 and TRBJ2-3; D perhaps matches TRBD2 (6 bases). This CDR3 is built from 14 residues. In germline, CDR1 is SNHLY, CDR2 FYNNEI. Trimming shortened V by 8 bases and J by 6 bases, and 18 bases separated the two germline ends. The DNA for the CDR3 is TGTGCCAGCGCCGGAGGGCGTGAGCTTGATACGCAGTATTTT. Translated: CASAGGRELDTQYF. The variable domain in full, completed from reference TRBV2 and TRBJ2-3, reads EPEVTQTPSHQVTQMGQEVILRCVPISNHLYFYWYRQILGQKVEFLVSFYNNEISEKSEIFDDQFSVERPDGSNFTLKIRSTKLEDSAMYFCASAGGRELDTQYFGPGTRLTVL.

This clonotype has ten or more counts. The J gene is TRBJ1-1, the V gene TRBV5-1, with D possibly being TRBD1 (6 bases). This CDR3 is built from 14 residues. Between the trimmed V and J ends, which lost 5 bases and 0 bases, there was a span of 11 bases. Germline-derived CDR1 and CDR2 are SGHRS and YFSETQ. CDR3 residues: CASRTQGMNTEAFF. CDR3 DNA: TGCGCCAGCAGGACACAGGGTATGAACACTGAAGCTTTCTTT. Combining the CDR3 with reference TRBV5-1 and TRBJ1-1 gives the whole variable domain KAGVTQTPRYLIKTRGQQVTLSCSPISGHRSVSWYQQTPGQGLQFLFEYFSETQRNKGNFPGRFSGRQFSNSRSEMNVSTLELGDSALYLCASRTQGMNTEAFFGQGTRLTVV.

This clonotype was picked up many times. The chain uses TRBV2 and TRBJ1-1; maybe TRBD1 (5 bases). V dropped 11 bases and J dropped 1 base, with 11 bases sitting between them. CDR1 SNHLY and CDR2 FYNNEI come from the germline V gene. The CDR3 sequence is 12 residues long. CDR3 sequence reads: CARGRENTEAFF. The CDR3 DNA is TGTGCCCGGGGCAGGGAGAACACTGAAGCTTTCTTT. Filled out from reference TRBV2 and TRBJ1-1, the complete variable domain reads EPEVTQTPSHQVTQMGQEVILRCVPISNHLYFYWYRQILGQKVEFLVSFYNNEISEKSEIFDDQFSVERPDGSNFTLKIRSTKLEDSAMYFCARGRENTEAFFGQGTRLTVV.

In its sample, this clonotype was seen many times. The rearrangement uses TRBV12-3 or TRBV12-4 and TRBJ2-3; 8 positions agree with TRBD2. The CDR3 has 15 amino acids. V shed 6 bases, J shed 3 bases, and the junction held 8 bases outside the gene matches. The CDR3 sequence: CASRQGLAGTDTQYF. CDR3 bases: TGTGCCAGCAGGCAAGGACTAGCCGGGACAGATACGCAGTATTTT.

This clonotype was detected many times. CDR3 nucleotide sequence: TGTGCCAGCAGTCTGGGCGGGGGGCGGACCTACGAGCAGTACTTC. Translating it yields CASSLGGGRTYEQYF. The chain combines TRBV5-5 with TRBJ2-7; 8 bases are shared with TRBD2. J was trimmed by 2 bases and V by 5 bases; bases with no gene match: 9. Germline V gene data show CDR1 as SGHKS and CDR2 as YYEKEE (reference sequence). The CDR3 sequence is 15 residues long.

This clonotype was seen repeatedly, ten times or more. V usage is TRBV20-1 and J usage is TRBJ2-7; the D gene could be TRBD1 or TRBD2 (6 bases each). The CDR3 is 15 amino acids. The germline V gene has CDR1 DFQATT and CDR2 SNEGSKA (reference sequence). V was pared by 5 bases and J by 0 bases, with 17 bases between. As DNA, the CDR3 is TGCAGTGCTCCAAGTTGGGGGGCCGGCTCCTACGAGCAGTACTTC. This sequence encodes CSAPSWGAGSYEQYF.

This clonotype was observed a few times. The chain couples TRBV29-1 to TRBJ2-1; no reliable D call. The germline V gene encodes CDR1 SQVTM and CDR2 ANQGSEA. Deletions cut 1 base from V and 0 bases from J, with 10 bases between. This CDR3 spans 15 amino acids. CDR3 residues: CSVEGKESSYNEQFF. CDR3 nucleotides: TGCAGCGTTGAAGGGAAGGAATCCTCCTACAATGAGCAGTTCTTC.

This clonotype was seen a handful of times. The V and J genes are TRBV12-3 or TRBV12-4 and TRBJ1-1; D remains unclear. With 5 bases removed from V and 1 base from J, the gap between germline ends came to 20 bases. The CDR3 loop spans 17 amino acids. CDR3 sequence: CASSPSRVFKANTEAFF. The CDR3 DNA follows: TGTGCCAGCAGTCCCTCAAGGGTGTTTAAGGCGAACACTGAAGCTTTCTTT.

V is TRBV4-2 and J is TRBJ1-1, with TRBD1 matching 8 bases. The CDR3 has 16 residues. Germline-derived CDR1 and CDR2 are LGHNA and YNFKEQ. Trimming cost V 0 bases and J 5 bases; bases outside gene matches: 8. This chain's CDR3 is CASSQDLWTGWTEAFF. The CDR3 DNA follows: TGTGCCAGCAGCCAAGATTTATGGACAGGGTGGACTGAAGCTTTCTTT.

This clonotype occurred many times. The rearrangement joins TRBV7-9 to TRBJ1-5; TRBD1 matches at 10 bases. The CDR3 runs to 15 residues. Trimming took 5 bases from V and 7 from J; bases not matched to a gene: 8. From germline, CDR1 is SEHNR and CDR2 FQNEAQ (reference sequence). CDR3: CASSPGTGELQPQHF. The CDR3 DNA is TGTGCCAGCAGCCCCGGGACAGGGGAATTACAGCCCCAGCATTTT.

This clonotype has ten or more counts. The chain combines TRBV9 with TRBJ1-1; TRBD1 is a possible D gene (5 bases). V lost 3 bases and J 4 bases, leaving 7 bases between the germline ends. Germline loops: CDR1 SGDLS, CDR2 YYNGEE. The CDR3 extends over 12 amino acids. Here the CDR3 DNA reads TGTGCCAGCAGCGGGGGGACCACTGAAGCTTTCTTT. Its protein product is CASSGGTTEAFF.

This clonotype has a count of ten or more. The chain carries TRBV14 and TRBJ2-5; 8 nucleotides match TRBD1. CDR3 size: 16 residues. CDR1 SGHDN and CDR2 FVKESK come from the germline V gene. The J segment lost 1 base and the V segment lost 0 bases, leaving 4 bases of the junction unmatched. CDR3 amino acids: CASSQEGGQAQETQYF. The DNA of the CDR3 is TGTGCCAGCAGCCAAGAAGGGGGACAGGCCCAAGAGACCCAGTACTTC.

The rearrangement joins TRBV20-1 to TRBJ1-1, with D hard to call. Looked up from germline, CDR1 is DFQATT and CDR2 is SNEGSKA (reference sequence). V was pared by 0 bases and J by 0 bases, with 8 bases between. This CDR3 has 14 amino acids. The CDR3 sequence is CSARDPGLNTEAFF. CDR3 nucleotide sequence: TGCAGTGCTAGAGATCCCGGCCTGAACACTGAAGCTTTCTTT.